What follows is one T cell receptor beta chain and its context. Its antigen has not been determined. No much larger clone is present one base from it, and per-base qualities are unavailable. This sample is drawn from a study of post-analysis software for immune sequencing data (dated by TCRdb to between 2015 and 2017). About the study as a whole: Recorded disease courses included relapsing-remitting, secondary progressive and progressive-relapsing multiple sclerosis, with some patients lacking subtype annotation. The patient repertoires were set against 10 or so previously published healthy control repertoires from donors whose ages ranged from roughly 6 to 25 years. A subset of samples was prepared in parallel using single-end sample barcoding, then pooled and co-amplified after Illumina adapter ligation.

V lost 5 bases and J lost 9 bases; the stretch between them is 16 bases long. For CDR1 and CDR2, the germline V gene lists SGHRS and YFSETQ. From cysteine to phenylalanine, the CDR3 is 13 amino acids long. The kept DNA is CDR3 alone, 39 bases in frame from the first base. Library prep was done by PCR. Sequencing relied on an Illumina HiSeq 2500. To reduce PCR and sequencing biases, unique molecular identifiers were incorporated into the TCR beta cDNA libraries. Some 500,000 cDNA molecules were obtained per 1 to 10 million input T cells, so each molecule approximated one T cell. The patient libraries were prepared and sequenced using the same protocol as the earlier healthy control dataset. Samples belonging to the same batch were prepared together, multiplexed and sequenced on a shared HiSeq lane. In the paper's pipeline: MIGEC handled the raw barcoded reads, throwing out single-read molecular identifier groups before consensus assembly and CDR3 extraction. VDJtools was used for post-analysis of the clonotype tables, and diversity was normalized by down-sampling every dataset to the size of the smallest sample. In repertoire overlap clustering, CDR3 amino acid sequences, but not nucleotide sequences, were matched to correct batch-related cross-sample contamination. TCRdb took the public reads, trimmed them with fastp at Q25, ran MiXCR for clone calling and kept in-frame beta chains. When rows share a CDR3 protein, they turn into one entry using the most common DNA and genes. For this entry, the V and J calls and clone size follow TCRdb and not the study's own pipeline. Present in this sample are hundreds of thousands of distinct CDR3 sequences, 44% of which were seen just once. The ten largest clones add up to 1.5% to 2% of the sample.

On the study overall, not on this receptor specifically: The control group was slightly older than the multiple sclerosis patient group. Direct clustering with F measure showed strong co-clustering of samples prepared in the same batch, prompting a batch-effect correction. Normalized Chao1 diversity was significantly lower in multiple sclerosis patients than controls, suggesting substantial peripheral T-cell clonal expansion. Significantly higher frequencies in patients than in controls were found for several TRBV segments, including TRBV5-6, TRBV5-1 and TRBV20-1.

To demonstrate the VDJtools post-analysis software, the study profiled TCR beta repertoires from the peripheral blood of around 13 young patients with multiple sclerosis. The patients with multiple sclerosis were children and adolescents between about 6 and 15 years of age. The sample comprised blood. The TCR comes from a girl under 18 with multiple sclerosis. The receptor chain draws on TRBV5-1 and TRBJ2-3, with no D gene named confidently. Read as DNA, the sequence is TGCGCCAGCAGGCTCTCCTACCTTAGCACGCAGTATTTT. This sequence encodes CASRLSYLSTQYF.